One TCR beta chain is described in this entry. A junction end diverges from the germline sequence, so it may reflect a read error. This sample was included in a study of tumor-infiltrating lymphocytes in primary liver carcinoma. CDR3 length: 18 residues. Germline CDR1 is SGHAT and CDR2 is FQNNGV. For blood RNA, unsorted whole blood served as the source, and germline DNA was extracted too. With roughly 0.5 ug total RNA as template and a constant-region primer, TCR beta cDNA was made. Amplification in three nested multiplex PCR rounds with slightly modified ARM-PCR gave rise to TCR beta libraries. The opening two PCR rounds, around 11 cycles each, paired TRBV1-TRBV30 forward primers with a C-beta reverse primer. TCRdb independently ran MiXCR on the multiplex PCR reads; one entry per CDR3 protein. The table includes some 180,000 distinct CDR3 sequences, over 50% detected once.

Sample: peripheral blood. V and J are TRBV11-2 and TRBJ1-1; no clear D gene. This sequence was found in a middle-aged man with primary liver carcinoma and hepatitis B virus infection. The CDR3 DNA sequence: TGTGCCAGCAGCTTAGAGTCAGGATTTCTCGAGAAGAACACTGATGCTTTCTTT. Its translation is CASSLESGFLEKNTDAFF.